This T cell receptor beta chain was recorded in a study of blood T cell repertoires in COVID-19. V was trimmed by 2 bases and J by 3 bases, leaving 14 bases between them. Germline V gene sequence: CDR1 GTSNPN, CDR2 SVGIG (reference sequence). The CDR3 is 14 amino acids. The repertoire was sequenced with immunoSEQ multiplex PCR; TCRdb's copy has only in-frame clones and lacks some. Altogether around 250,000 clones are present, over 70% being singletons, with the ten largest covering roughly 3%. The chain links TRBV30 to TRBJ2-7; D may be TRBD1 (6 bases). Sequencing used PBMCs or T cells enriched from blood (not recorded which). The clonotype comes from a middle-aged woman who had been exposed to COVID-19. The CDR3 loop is CAWSMGRGSYEQYF. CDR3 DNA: TGTGCCTGGAGTATGGGCAGGGGAAGCTACGAGCAGTACTTC.